The clone carrying this TCR beta chain was seen a few times. Its matching antigen is unknown. This record comes from a study of cytomegalovirus exposure and HLA in healthy donors. Notes on the study in general: Cytomegalovirus status was reportedly diagnosed by the classifier with high specificity and sensitivity.

The V gene's germline CDR1 is KGHSH and CDR2 LQKENI. The CDR3 runs to 14 residues. With 3 bases clipped from V and 5 bases from J, the junction kept 5 bases outside the gene matches. Method: immunoSEQ multiplex PCR; TCRdb's copy keeps in-frame clones and lacks some. The sample lists 200,000 to 250,000 clones, roughly 88% seen once, with 2.9% in the top ten. The rearrangement joins TRBV18 to TRBJ2-7, with 9 positions matching TRBD2. The clonotype comes from a woman in her late teens or twenties in good health and CMV-seronegative. Sample: PBMCs. The DNA of the CDR3 is TGTGCCAGCTCACCGGGACTAGCTACGGACGAGCAGTACTTC. It yields the protein CASSPGLATDEQYF.